These 17 T cell receptor beta chains were all obtained from the same sample, sequenced in a study of cytomegalovirus exposure and HLA in healthy donors. Profiling relied on immunoSEQ multiplex PCR, and the TCRdb table lists in-frame clones only, not all of them. The top ten clones hold roughly 1.2% of a sample with 150,000 to 200,000 clones, roughly 81% of them seen once. Sequenced sample: PBMCs. The source is a woman in her 30s in good health and CMV-seronegative.

Remarks on this clone: Its ends do not fully match the called genes, so a read error is possible. This chain uses TRBV18 with TRBJ1-5; TRBD1 agrees at 7 bases. This CDR3 has 13 residues. Germline loops: CDR1 KGHSH, CDR2 LQKENI. The CDR3 region has the DNA TGTGCCAGCTCCCCAAATGACGGGACAGTTGTATATTTT. It translates to CASSPNDGTVVYF.

The J gene is TRBJ1-3, the V gene TRBV5-1; D call uncertain. Between the trimmed V and J ends, which lost 5 bases and 2 bases, there was a span of 17 bases. Looked up from germline, CDR1 is SGHRS and CDR2 is YFSETQ. The CDR3 totals 16 residues. The CDR3 nucleotides read TGCGCCAGCAGGGGTAACGAGGGCAGGACTGGAAACACCATATATTTT. Encoded protein: CASRGNEGRTGNTIYF.

The chain uses TRBV28 and TRBJ1-3; D is possibly TRBD1 (5 bases). CDR3 length: 14 amino acids. The germline CDR1 and CDR2 sequences are MDHEN and SYDVKM. V was pared by 10 bases and J by 2 bases, with 15 bases between. The CDR3 nucleotides read TGTGCCACCTACCCCCGGGGGACTGGAAACACCATATATTTT. Residues: CATYPRGTGNTIYF.

This clone has a handful of counts. The V and J genes are TRBV6-6 and TRBJ2-7; maybe TRBD1 (6 bases). Germline CDR1 reads MNHNY; CDR2 reads SVGAGI (reference sequence). The V gene lost 7 bases and the J gene lost 2 bases, with 12 bases spanning the gap. This CDR3 is 13 amino acids long. The CDR3 nucleotides read TGTGCCAGCACCCAAGGGGGACCCTACGAGCAGTACTTC. Residues: CASTQGGPYEQYF.

In this sample, this clone turned up a few times. The chain is built from TRBV27 and TRBJ1-5; TRBD1 is a possible D gene (6 bases). From germline, CDR1 is MNHEY and CDR2 SMNVEV (reference sequence). This CDR3 comprises 15 residues. V was trimmed by 2 bases and J by 0 bases, leaving 8 bases between them. The CDR3 loop is CASSLDRSSNQPQHF. The CDR3 nucleotides read TGTGCCAGCAGTTTAGACAGGAGTAGCAATCAGCCCCAGCATTTT.

This chain links TRBV5-6 with TRBJ2-7; 8 bases align to TRBD2. This CDR3 region has 15 residues. CDR1 and CDR2 (germline): SGHDT, YYEEEE. The J segment lost 0 bases and the V segment lost 0 bases, leaving 2 bases of the junction unmatched. The CDR3 region is CASSLGGRFSYEQYF. The DNA for the CDR3 is TGTGCCAGCAGCTTGGGCGGGAGGTTCTCCTACGAGCAGTACTTC.

This clone was seen a few times. The chain couples TRBV27 to TRBJ2-7; 11 positions match TRBD1. V dropped 6 bases and J dropped 4; count of bases not matched to a gene: 11. Germline V CDR1 and CDR2: MNHEY, SMNVEV (reference sequence). This CDR3 contains 16 residues. CDR3: CASRPPGQGVRYEQYF. The CDR3 region has the DNA TGTGCCAGCAGACCTCCGGGACAGGGGGTTAGGTACGAGCAGTACTTC.

The chain links TRBV6-5 to TRBJ2-2; perhaps TRBD1 as D (7 bases). CDR3 size: 15 residues. Germline V CDR1 and CDR2: MNHEY, SVGAGI. V gave up 6 bases and J gave up 1 base, with 12 bases separating them. This CDR3 is CASRRQGLNTGELFF. The CDR3 DNA reads as TGTGCCAGCAGGAGACAGGGACTGAACACCGGGGAGCTGTTTTTT.

The chain recombines TRBV27 with TRBJ2-1; 7 bases are a match to TRBD2. CDR1 MNHEY and CDR2 SMNVEV come from the germline V gene (reference sequence). V gave up 5 bases and J gave up 1 base; unmatched junction bases: 5. The CDR3 covers 15 residues. The DNA for the CDR3 is TGTGCCAGCAGTACCCCCGGGGGGTCCTACAATGAGCAGTTCTTC. This codes for CASSTPGGSYNEQFF.

The rearrangement joins TRBV4-1 to TRBJ1-3; TRBD1 might be the D (6 bases). This CDR3 is built from 17 residues. Trimming removed 0 bases from V and 0 bases from J, with 12 bases in between. Germline V CDR1 and CDR2: MGHRA, YSYEKL. This chain's CDR3 is CASSQEKTGLSGNTIYF. In DNA, the CDR3 is TGCGCCAGCAGCCAAGAAAAAACAGGGCTCTCTGGAAACACCATATATTTT.

The rearrangement uses TRBV30 and TRBJ1-3; D remains unclear. CDR1 is GTSNPN, CDR2 SVGIG, per germline (reference sequence). The CDR3 has 15 residues. The V end lost 4 bases, the J end lost 0 bases, and 13 bases lay between the germline ends. DNA for the CDR3: TGTGCCTGGACACCAGGAACAGCCTCTGGAAACACCATATATTTT. Translated: CAWTPGTASGNTIYF. The variable domain in full, with the rest retrieved from reference TRBV30 and TRBJ1-3, is SQTIHQWPATLVQPVGSPLSLECTVEGTSNPNLYWYRQAAGRGLQLLFYSVGIGQISSEVPQNLSASRPQDRQFILSSKKLLLSDSGFYLCAWTPGTASGNTIYFGEGSWLTVV.

The rearrangement links TRBV15 to TRBJ2-2; TRBD1 agrees at 7 bases. Trimming removed 7 bases from V and 1 base from J; junction bases left unmatched: 6. The germline V gene encodes CDR1 LNHNV and CDR2 YYDKDF (reference sequence). The CDR3 covers 15 residues. Written as DNA, the CDR3 is TGTGCCACCACGGCCCGGGACAGGAACACCGGGGAGCTGTTTTTT. The encoded protein is CATTARDRNTGELFF.

The chain employs TRBV5-4 and TRBJ2-5; 7 nucleotides match TRBD1. Germline values: CDR1 SGHNT, CDR2 YYREEE (reference sequence). The CDR3 covers 17 residues. J lost 2 bases, V lost 4 bases, and 14 bases had no gene match. The CDR3 protein is CASSASLGQRHQETQYF. The CDR3 region has the DNA TGTGCCAGCAGCGCATCACTGGGACAGCGCCATCAAGAGACCCAGTACTTC. Looking up the rest from reference TRBV5-4 and TRBJ2-5 gives the full variable domain: ETGVTQSPTHLIKTRGQQVTLRCSSQSGHNTVSWYQQALGQGPQFIFQYYREEENGRGNFPPRFSGLQFPNYSSELNVNALELDDSALYLCASSASLGQRHQETQYFGPGTRLLVL.

This clone showed up just once. This chain connects TRBV7-9 to TRBJ2-7; the D is unclear. Trimming removed 1 base from V and 0 bases from J, with 13 bases in between. This CDR3 is built from 16 residues. The germline CDR1 and CDR2 sequences are SEHNR and FQNEAQ (reference sequence). CDR3 coding DNA: TGTGCCAGCAGCTTAGGTTTGGGCAGCCGCTCCTACGAGCAGTACTTC. It specifies CASSLGLGSRSYEQYF.

This chain joins TRBV11-1 and TRBJ2-5; 11 bases match TRBD1. After removal of 3 bases from V and 5 bases from J, the junction contained 2 bases not matched to a gene. Germline CDR1 reads SGHAT; CDR2 reads FQDESV (reference sequence). The CDR3 extends over 14 amino acids. CDR3 coding DNA: TGTGCCAGCAGCTTCCGGGACAGGGGGGAGACCCAGTACTTC. This codes for CASSFRDRGETQYF. Variable domain in full (rest from reference TRBV11-1 and TRBJ2-5): EAEVAQSPRYKITEKSQAVAFWCDPISGHATLYWYRQILGQGPELLVQFQDESVVDDSQLPKDRFSAERLKGVDSTLKIQPAELGDSAMYLCASSFRDRGETQYFGPGTRLLVL.

This clone was picked up many times. This sequence joins TRBV6-5 and TRBJ2-7, with a weak D call TRBD2 (7 bases). The CDR3 covers 15 residues. The germline V and J ends were trimmed by 0 bases and 2 bases, with 11 bases remaining between them. CDR1 and CDR2 (germline): MNHEY, SVGAGI. For the CDR3, the DNA is TGTGCCAGCAGTTACTCAGACGGGGGGCCCTACGAGCAGTACTTC. Translating gives CASSYSDGGPYEQYF.

The chain combines TRBV10-1 with TRBJ2-1; 8 bases match TRBD2. Germline lookup yields CDR1 WNHNN and CDR2 SYGVQD (reference sequence). The CDR3 runs to 16 residues. J lost 5 bases, V lost 1 base, and 7 bases had no gene match. CDR3 in DNA: TGCGCCAGCAGTGAGTGGATTAGCGGGAACAACAATGAGCAGTTCTTC. Its translation is CASSEWISGNNNEQFF.